This section outlines one T cell receptor (beta chain) sequence together with its context. The sample belongs to a study of blood T cell repertoires in COVID-19. Study-wide context: Researchers got acute and convalescent COVID-19 samples from the United States, Italy and Spain. T cells, B-cell-depleted T cells, or PBMCs supplied cDNA or gDNA.

The repertoire was sequenced with immunoSEQ multiplex PCR; TCRdb's copy has only in-frame clones and lacks some. The sample lists about 57,000 clones, around 80% occurring once. V was cut by 2 bases and J by 2 bases, with 13 bases left in between. The CDR3 consists of 16 residues. CDR1 SGHNT and CDR2 YYREEE come from the germline V gene (reference sequence). The V gene is TRBV5-4, the J gene TRBJ2-2; D is unclear. The sequenced sample consisted of peripheral blood. The receptor was isolated from a woman aged 55 to 70 with acute or convalescent COVID-19. CDR3 protein: CASSFEVPGNTGELFF. CDR3 nucleotides: TGTGCCAGCAGCTTTGAGGTTCCCGGCAACACCGGGGAGCTGTTTTTT.